The T cell receptor (beta chain) described here comes from a study of OX40 agonist ivuxolimab in advanced cancers. As for the study in general: Ivuxolimab was delivered to patients intravenously every 2 weeks at doses spanning 0.01 to 10 mg/kg. The dose-escalation cohort was approximately 80% male, with a mean age of around 60 years, ranging about 20 to 85.

This clone was seen more than once but under ten times. Antigen specificity is unknown. CDR1 is SGDLS and CDR2 is YYNGEE in the germline V gene. The CDR3 runs to 14 residues. J gave up 10 bases and V 4 bases, and 8 bases lay outside the gene matches. Here immunoSEQ multiplex PCR was the method, and the copy in TCRdb shows in-frame clones only, minus some. The data show 50,000 to 65,000 clones, 81% seen once. Study-level findings and limits: The mean number of expanded clones was higher in CD8+ T cells than in CD4+.

This TCR came from an adult with an advanced solid tumor such as melanoma, head and neck, liver or kidney cancer. This rearrangement joins TRBV9 to TRBJ1-6; TRBD1 aligns across 7 bases. Specimen: CD4+ or CD8+ T cells sorted from blood, collected in a trial of the OX40 agonist ivuxolimab. The CDR3 region has the DNA TGTGCCAGCAGCAAACAGACAGGGAACTCACCCCTCCACTTT. Amino acids: CASSKQTGNSPLHF.